This entry lists 10 T cell receptor beta chains sequenced from one sample in a study of blood T cell repertoires in COVID-19. Libraries were prepared by immunoSEQ multiplex PCR; TCRdb keeps only in-frame clonotypes and omits some of them. The sample records roughly 62,000 clones, 75% to 90% being singletons. Sequencing was performed on peripheral blood. The receptors shown here come from a human donor with acute or convalescent COVID-19. The donor label of this sample is uncertain.

This sequence joins TRBV10-2 and TRBJ1-2; possibly TRBD1 for D (5 bases). CDR1 and CDR2 (germline): WSHSY, SAAADI. The CDR3 runs to 13 residues. V was cut by 3 bases and J by 8 bases, with 13 bases left in between. The CDR3 DNA reads as TGCGCCAGCAGTGACCCAGGGTCACAGGGCTACACCTTC. Its translation is CASSDPGSQGYTF.

There are a few counts of this clone. The chain carries TRBV28 and TRBJ2-1, with a possible D match to TRBD1 (6 bases). The CDR3 is 15 amino acids. Trimming stripped 5 bases from V and 2 bases from J, with 13 bases between. The germline gives CDR1 MDHEN, CDR2 SYDVKM. The CDR3 loop reads CASSVGGYAYNEQFF. The CDR3 DNA is TGTGCCAGCAGTGTAGGGGGTTACGCCTACAATGAGCAGTTCTTC. Drawing the rest from reference TRBV28 and TRBJ2-1, the complete variable domain is DVKVTQSSRYLVKRTGEKVFLECVQDMDHENMFWYRQDPGLGLRLIYFSYDVKMKEKGDIPEGYSVSREKKERFSLILESASTNQTSMYLCASSVGGYAYNEQFFGPGTRLTVL.

A few counts support this clone. This rearrangement joins TRBV7-6 to TRBJ1-5; D gene ambiguous. Trimming cost V 5 bases and J 0 bases, with 11 bases left between them. The V gene's germline CDR1 is SGHVS and CDR2 FNYEAQ. CDR3 size: 15 residues. DNA of the CDR3: TGTGCCAGCAGCCCAGAGAGGCTTAGCAATCAGCCCCAGCATTTT. Translating it yields CASSPERLSNQPQHF.

V usage is TRBV10-3 and J usage is TRBJ2-1; TRBD1 matches 8 bases. V lost 0 bases to trimming and J lost 6 bases; unmatched junction nucleotides: 4. The CDR3 totals 15 residues. The germline gives CDR1 ENHRY, CDR2 SYGVKD. As DNA, the CDR3 is TGTGCCATCAGTGAGTCATGGCAGGGGGCCAATGAGCAGTTCTTC. This sequence encodes CAISESWQGANEQFF.

This clone was counted a few times. The chain is built from TRBV7-3 and TRBJ2-1, with 11 positions matching TRBD2. The germline V gene encodes CDR1 SGHTA and CDR2 FQGTGA. CDR3 length equals 16 residues. Germline trimming cut 5 bases from V and 3 bases from J; bases unmatched to any gene: 6. CDR3 DNA sequence: TGTGCCAGCAGCCCAGATAGCGGGAGGGACTACAATGAGCAGTTCTTC. Protein product: CASSPDSGRDYNEQFF.

This clone has just a few counts. The chain employs TRBV14 and TRBJ2-3, with D unclear. The V gene lost 3 bases and the J gene lost 10 bases, with 14 bases spanning the gap. CDR3 length: 13 residues. Germline values: CDR1 SGHDN, CDR2 FVKESK. The CDR3 bases are TGTGCCAGCAGCCACCCTCGGCAGGAACCGCAGTATTTT. This encodes CASSHPRQEPQYF.

This clone was counted only a few times. The chain carries TRBV27 and TRBJ2-7, with 8 bases fitting TRBD1. The germline V gene has CDR1 MNHEY and CDR2 SMNVEV (reference sequence). The CDR3 sequence is 12 residues long. Losses at the gene ends were 6 bases for V and 5 bases for J; bases not matched to a gene: 3. CDR3 in amino acids: CASRTGVNEQYF. The DNA of the CDR3 is TGTGCCAGCAGGACAGGGGTGAACGAGCAGTACTTC.

V and J are TRBV9 and TRBJ2-7; a weak D match, TRBD1 (7 bases). Trimming pared 4 bases from V and 2 bases from J, leaving 13 bases between. The CDR3 spans 14 residues. Germline values: CDR1 SGDLS, CDR2 YYNGEE. The CDR3 spells CASSPRGEAYEQYF. CDR3 sequence (DNA): TGTGCCAGCAGCCCCAGGGGGGAGGCCTACGAGCAGTACTTC.

The V call is TRBV19, the J call TRBJ1-5; no definite D call. The CDR3 runs 15 residues. Trimming pared 7 bases from V and 3 bases from J, leaving 16 bases between. Germline V CDR1 and CDR2: LNHDA, SQIVND (reference sequence). The CDR3 loop reads CASTARRTLNQPQHF. The CDR3 DNA is TGTGCCAGTACGGCGAGGCGTACTCTCAATCAGCCCCAGCATTTT.

This rearrangement joins TRBV7-3 to TRBJ1-1, with D maybe TRBD1 (6 bases). This CDR3 region has 14 residues. The germline V gene has CDR1 SGHTA and CDR2 FQGTGA. V was shortened by 5 bases and J by 3 bases, with 13 bases between the two germline ends. The CDR3 DNA sequence: TGTGCCAGCAGCCCAACAGGGCCCGACACTGAAGCTTTCTTT. Protein sequence: CASSPTGPDTEAFF.